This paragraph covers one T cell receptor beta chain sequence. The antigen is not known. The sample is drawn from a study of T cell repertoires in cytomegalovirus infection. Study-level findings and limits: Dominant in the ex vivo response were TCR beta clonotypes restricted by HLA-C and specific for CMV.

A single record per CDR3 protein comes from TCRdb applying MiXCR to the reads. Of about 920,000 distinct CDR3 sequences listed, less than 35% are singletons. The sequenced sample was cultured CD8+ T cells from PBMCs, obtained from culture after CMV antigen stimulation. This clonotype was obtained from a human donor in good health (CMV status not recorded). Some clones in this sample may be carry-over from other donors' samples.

CDR3 DNA: TGTGCCAGCACCCCCTGGACTAGCGGGGCCCCCAATGAGCAGTTCTTC. It yields the protein CASTPWTSGAPNEQFF. This chain uses TRBV6-2 or TRBV6-3 with TRBJ2-1; 12 bases line up with TRBD2. V lost 7 bases to trimming and J lost 6 bases; unmatched junction nucleotides: 10. Per germline, CDR1 MNHEY and CDR2 SVGEGT. The CDR3 sequence is 16 residues long.